This T cell receptor beta chain is from a study of blood T cell repertoires in COVID-19. Produced via immunoSEQ multiplex PCR; TCRdb's table is partial and in-frame only. The profile covers about 110,000 clones, with roughly 85% appearing a single time and about 3.6% taken by the ten largest. V lost 3 bases and J lost 0, with 10 bases in between. The CDR3 is 15 residues long. Germline V gene data show CDR1 as MNHEY and CDR2 as SMNVEV (reference sequence). This rearrangement joins TRBV27 to TRBJ2-3, with D perhaps TRBD1 (5 bases). The receptor's source is a man aged 40-55 years with acute or convalescent COVID-19. Sequencing used peripheral blood. CDR3 sequence: CASSFLRVSTDTQYF. CDR3 in DNA: TGTGCCAGCAGTTTTCTCAGGGTTAGCACAGATACGCAGTATTTT.